Each of the 21 T cell receptor beta chains below was sequenced from the same sample in a study of T-cell reconstitution after alpha-beta-depleted transplantation in children. Construction of the TCRbeta library involved unique molecular identifiers. TCRdb analysed the PCR reads with MiXCR anew, one entry per CDR3 protein. Here the sample spans a few hundred thousand distinct CDR3 sequences, 27% being singletons. The source material was PBMCs, sampled before TCRalphabeta/CD19-depleted stem cell transplant. These receptors originate from a boy in the first two years of life with Wiskott-Aldrich syndrome, due to receive a stem cell transplant.

The chain carries TRBV4-1 and TRBJ2-7; the match to TRBD2 covers 7 bases. V lost 4 bases to trimming and J lost 0 bases; unmatched junction nucleotides: 6. Germline lookup yields CDR1 MGHRA and CDR2 YSYEKL. The CDR3 is 15 amino acids. The CDR3 region is CASSREGLGSYEQYF. CDR3 DNA sequence: TGCGCCAGCAGCCGGGAGGGATTGGGCTCCTACGAGCAGTACTTC.

V is TRBV20-1 and J is TRBJ1-2, with a possible D match to TRBD1 (5 bases). CDR1 is DFQATT and CDR2 is SNEGSKA in the germline V gene (reference sequence). V was clipped by 3 bases and J by 3 bases, with 11 bases between them. The CDR3 has 13 amino acids. The CDR3 loop reads CSASPGRDYGYTF. The CDR3 DNA reads TGCAGTGCTAGTCCGGGGCGGGACTATGGCTACACCTTC.

This clonotype has only a few counts. V is TRBV29-1 and J is TRBJ2-3; no firm D call. CDR3 size: 11 residues. Trimming removed 4 bases from V and 5 bases from J, with 7 bases in between. CDR1 and CDR2 from the germline V gene are SQVTM and ANQGSEA. Written as DNA, the CDR3 is TGCAGCGTTGCCCTCAAAGATACGCAGTATTTT. This sequence encodes CSVALKDTQYF.

This clonotype was detected only a few times. The chain couples TRBV7-9 to TRBJ2-7; 7 nucleotides match TRBD2. Germline CDR1 SEHNR, CDR2 FQNEAQ (reference sequence). V lost 2 bases to trimming and J lost 7 bases; unmatched junction nucleotides: 5. The CDR3 runs 13 residues. In nucleotides, the CDR3 is TGTGCCAGCAGCTTAAACTGGGGGGGAGAGCAGTACTTC. This codes for CASSLNWGGEQYF.

This clonotype was found many times. The chain couples TRBV12-3 or TRBV12-4 to TRBJ2-1; 14 bases line up with TRBD2. Trimming removed 5 bases from V and 8 bases from J; junction bases left unmatched: 5. The CDR3 sequence is 15 residues long. This CDR3 reads CASSAGTSGSDEQFF. CDR3 nucleotides: TGTGCCAGCAGTGCCGGGACTAGCGGGAGCGATGAGCAGTTCTTC.

CDR3 in amino acids: CATSDFRGERSTQYF. CDR3 coding DNA: TGTGCCACCAGTGATTTCCGGGGGGAGCGGAGTACGCAGTATTTT. V is TRBV24-1 and J is TRBJ2-3; 7 bases are shared with TRBD2. Germline CDR1 and CDR2: KGHDR and SFDVKD. The length of the CDR3 is 15 residues. J gave up 8 bases and V 1 base, and 8 bases lay outside the gene matches.

The sample holds one count of this clonotype. This sequence joins TRBV5-1 and TRBJ2-1; the D gene is possibly TRBD2 (6 bases). The CDR3 runs 13 residues. Germline V gives CDR1 SGHRS, CDR2 YFSETQ. Trimming removed 6 bases from V and 2 bases from J, with 9 bases in between. The CDR3 here is CASTEGTYNEQFF. In DNA, the CDR3 is TGCGCCAGCACGGAGGGGACCTACAATGAGCAGTTCTTC. Looking up the rest from reference TRBV5-1 and TRBJ2-1 gives the full variable domain: KAGVTQTPRYLIKTRGQQVTLSCSPISGHRSVSWYQQTPGQGLQFLFEYFSETQRNKGNFPGRFSGRQFSNSRSEMNVSTLELGDSALYLCASTEGTYNEQFFGPGTRLTVL.

V usage is TRBV12-2 and J usage is TRBJ1-1; the D call in the table, TRBD1, was not verified against the DNA. TRBV12-2 is noted as a pseudogene. The CDR3 covers 15 residues. The CDR3 is CASRLEGTENTEAFF. DNA for the CDR3: TGTGCAAGTCGCTTGGAGGGGACAGAGAACACTGAAGCTTTCTTT.

This clonotype appeared a single time. Sequence at one end of the junction differs from germline and may be a read error. The chain carries TRBV6-1 and TRBJ2-1, with D perhaps matching TRBD1 (6 bases). The CDR3 runs to 15 residues. Germline V gene sequence: CDR1 MNHNS, CDR2 SASEGT. The CDR3 here is CASREQGISYNEQFF. Here the CDR3 DNA reads TGCGCCAGCAGGGAACAGGGAATCTCCTACAATGAGCAGTTCTTC.

This sequence joins TRBV12-3 or TRBV12-4 and TRBJ1-3; D uncertain. The CDR3 loop spans 16 amino acids. Between the trimmed V and J ends, which lost 6 bases and 0 bases, there was a span of 15 bases. DNA for the CDR3: TGTGCCAGCAGCCCCACGGTTACGCTCTCTGGAAACACCATATATTTT. It specifies CASSPTVTLSGNTIYF.

The genes are TRBV5-1 and TRBJ2-1, with TRBD2 matching 9 bases. CDR1 and CDR2 (germline): SGHRS, YFSETQ. The CDR3 contains 18 residues. V trimming: 2 bases; J trimming: 1 base; junction bases outside the gene matches: 10. CDR3 protein: CASSFMLAGYGSYNEQFF. CDR3 DNA sequence: TGCGCCAGCAGCTTTATGCTAGCGGGATATGGGTCCTACAATGAGCAGTTCTTC.

The V gene is TRBV7-7, the J gene TRBJ2-5; perhaps TRBD1 as D (6 bases). From germline, CDR1 is SSHAT and CDR2 FNYEAQ (reference sequence). This CDR3 is built from 15 residues. Trimming removed 1 base at V and 4 bases at J, with 13 bases between. CDR3: CASSLGPQGIETQYF. CDR3 DNA: TGTGCCAGCAGCTTAGGACCACAGGGCATAGAGACCCAGTACTTC. The entire variable domain, with the rest obtained from reference TRBV7-7 and TRBJ2-5, is as follows: GAGVSQSPRYKVTKRGQDVTLRCDPISSHATLYWYQQALGQGPEFLTYFNYEAQPDKSGLPSDRFSAERPEGSISTLTIQRTEQRDSAMYRCASSLGPQGIETQYFGPGTRLLVL.

This clonotype was picked up a small number of times. The chain links TRBV5-4 to TRBJ2-3; D call uncertain. Germline-derived CDR1 and CDR2 are SGHNT and YYREEE (reference sequence). The CDR3 extends over 13 amino acids. V gave up 0 bases and J gave up 4 bases, with 6 bases separating them. The CDR3 sequence is CASSLADADTQYF. In DNA, the CDR3 is TGTGCCAGCAGCTTGGCAGATGCAGATACGCAGTATTTT.

On this clonotype itself: Since no conserved phenylalanine or tryptophan closes the CDR3, a read error is the likely cause. The DNA is omitted, as the CDR3 cannot be located on it reliably, and the CDR3 follows TCRdb's listing. This chain links TRBV20-1 with TRBJ2-1; the table's D gene call, TRBD2, was not cross checked with the DNA. 9 amino acids form the CDR3, both terminal residues included. Germline CDR1 and CDR2: DFQATT and SNEGSKA (reference sequence). The CDR3 sequence: CSASGMSPG.

This clonotype came up once. V usage is TRBV6-6 and J usage is TRBJ1-1; unclear D gene. Germline V gene sequence: CDR1 MNHNY, CDR2 SVGAGI (reference sequence). V gave up 4 bases and J gave up 2 bases, with 8 bases separating them. This CDR3 comprises 13 residues. The DNA for the CDR3 is TGTGCCAGCAGTTGGGTGGCAAACACTGAAGCTTTCTTT. It translates to CASSWVANTEAFF.

This clonotype was seen only a few times. The chain links TRBV4-1 to TRBJ2-3, with D perhaps being TRBD1 or TRBD2 (6 bases each). With 0 bases removed from V and 4 bases from J, the gap between germline ends came to 11 bases. Looked up from germline, CDR1 is MGHRA and CDR2 is YSYEKL. The length of the CDR3 is 15 residues. In nucleotides, the CDR3 is TGCGCCAGCAGCCAAGATGGGGGGCCCCCAGATACGCAGTATTTT. It is translated as CASSQDGGPPDTQYF.

Written as DNA, the CDR3 is TGCGCCAGCCGGGAGTGGATCGGGAGTACGGACGAGCAGTACTTC. Protein: CASREWIGSTDEQYF. The rearrangement links TRBV5-1 to TRBJ2-7, with D possibly matching TRBD2 (6 bases). Germline V gives CDR1 SGHRS, CDR2 YFSETQ. The length of the CDR3 is 15 residues. The ends were cut back, 7 bases at V and 5 bases at J, with 22 bases in the middle.

V and J are TRBV7-9 and TRBJ1-1, with D tentatively TRBD1 (5 bases). From germline, CDR1 is SEHNR and CDR2 FQNEAQ (reference sequence). Trimming cost V 4 bases and J 5 bases, with 11 bases left between them. The CDR3 contains 13 residues. The chain's CDR3 is CASSSQGRTEAFF. The CDR3 DNA is TGTGCCAGCAGCTCGCAGGGTAGGACTGAAGCTTTCTTT.

This clonotype was picked up a small number of times. This chain links TRBV6-1 with TRBJ2-1, with D maybe TRBD2 (5 bases). CDR1 MNHNS and CDR2 SASEGT come from the germline V gene. Trimming removed 2 bases at V and 6 bases at J, with 17 bases between. This CDR3 comprises 16 residues. CDR3 amino acids: CASSEQLGGEGNEQFF. CDR3 DNA sequence: TGTGCCAGCAGTGAACAATTAGGCGGAGAGGGCAATGAGCAGTTCTTC.

This clonotype was observed a few times. J is TRBJ2-7 and V is TRBV6-1, with D perhaps assigned TRBD1 or TRBD2 (5 bases each). The germline V gene has CDR1 MNHNS and CDR2 SASEGT. This CDR3 has 15 residues. V was trimmed by 6 bases and J by 0 bases, leaving 15 bases between them. The CDR3 sequence: CASSQSGSGSYEQYF. The CDR3 nucleotides are TGTGCCAGCAGCCAGTCAGGGAGCGGCTCCTACGAGCAGTACTTC.

The V and J genes are TRBV12-3 or TRBV12-4 and TRBJ2-7; 7 nucleotides agree with TRBD1. The trim removed 6 bases at V and 0 bases at J, leaving 5 bases unmatched. The CDR3 runs 14 residues. The CDR3 DNA is TGTGCCAGCAGGCCGACAGGGAACTCCTACGAGCAGTACTTC. It specifies CASRPTGNSYEQYF.